These 13 T cell receptor beta chains were all obtained from the same sample, sequenced in a study of cytomegalovirus exposure and HLA in healthy donors. PCR primers comprised 60 Vbeta and 13 Jbeta primers. The repertoire was sequenced with immunoSEQ multiplex PCR; TCRdb's copy has only in-frame clones and lacks some. Here the sample spans fewer than 95,000 clones, roughly 73% being singletons. The sequenced sample was PBMCs. These receptors all stem from a woman in her forties in good health and CMV-seropositive.

This chain links TRBV5-1 with TRBJ2-5; TRBD2 agrees at 8 bases. Germline-derived CDR1 and CDR2 are SGHRS and YFSETQ. The CDR3 has 14 amino acids. J gave up 4 bases and V 4 bases, and 6 bases lay outside the gene matches. This CDR3 is CASSPGGVGETQYF. The CDR3 region has the DNA TGCGCCAGCAGCCCGGGAGGGGTCGGAGAGACCCAGTACTTC.

The genes are TRBV11-2 and TRBJ2-2, with D perhaps TRBD2 (6 bases). This CDR3 contains 17 residues. Germline lookup yields CDR1 SGHAT and CDR2 FQNNGV. The germline V and J ends were trimmed by 4 bases and 6 bases, with 21 bases remaining between them. This CDR3 reads CASSSLAWRSGAGELFF. Written as DNA, the CDR3 is TGTGCCAGCAGCTCACTAGCTTGGAGGTCCGGGGCCGGGGAGCTGTTTTTT. Together with reference TRBV11-2 and TRBJ2-2, the CDR3 gives the full variable domain: EAGVAQSPRYKIIEKRQSVAFWCNPISGHATLYWYQQILGQGPKLLIQFQNNGVVDDSQLPKDRFSAERLKGVDSTLKIQPAKLEDSAVYLCASSSLAWRSGAGELFFGEGSRLTVL.

This clone has just a few counts. This chain uses TRBV12-5 with TRBJ2-1; TRBD1 aligns across 9 bases. V gave up 7 bases and J gave up 4 bases; unmatched junction bases: 11. In germline, CDR1 is LGHNT, CDR2 FRNRAP. CDR3 length equals 16 residues. CDR3 region: CASALKPGQGYNEQFF. CDR3 coding DNA: TGTGCTAGTGCCCTCAAACCGGGACAGGGTTACAATGAGCAGTTCTTC.

This clone was detected only a few times. The V gene is TRBV7-8, the J gene TRBJ2-7; possible D gene TRBD2, 6 bases. CDR3 size: 16 residues. V gave up 5 bases and J gave up 4 bases, with 21 bases separating them. Germline-derived CDR1 and CDR2 are SGHVS and FQNEAQ. CDR3 nucleotide sequence: TGTGCCAGCAGCCCCGAGGCGGCGGGGTTGGATTACGAGCAGTACTTC. This codes for CASSPEAAGLDYEQYF. Filled out from reference TRBV7-8 and TRBJ2-7, the complete variable domain reads GAGVSQSPRYKVAKRGQDVALRCDPISGHVSLFWYQQALGQGPEFLTYFQNEAQLDKSGLPSDRFFAERPEGSVSTLKIQRTQQEDSAVYLCASSPEAAGLDYEQYFGPGTRLTVT.

This clone was seen a handful of times. The chain links TRBV14 to TRBJ1-4; D unclear. Trimming left V 0 bases short and J 5 bases short, with 7 bases between. This CDR3 comprises 14 residues. The germline V gene encodes CDR1 SGHDN and CDR2 FVKESK. Here the CDR3 reads CASSQDRGNEKLFF. CDR3 coding DNA: TGTGCCAGCAGCCAAGATCGGGGAAATGAAAAACTGTTTTTT.

The rearrangement links TRBV7-9 to TRBJ1-1; D ambiguous. Looked up from germline, CDR1 is SEHNR and CDR2 is FQNEAQ (reference sequence). The CDR3 extends over 12 amino acids. The V gene lost 6 bases and the J gene lost 0 bases, with 5 bases spanning the gap. For the CDR3, the DNA is TGTGCCAGCAGTTCCATGAACACTGAAGCTTTCTTT. Translating gives CASSSMNTEAFF. The whole variable domain, filled in from reference TRBV7-9 and TRBJ1-1, reads DTGVSQNPRHKITKRGQNVTFRCDPISEHNRLYWYRQTLGQGPEFLTYFQNEAQLEKSRLLSDRFSAERPKGSFSTLEIQRTEQGDSAMYLCASSSMNTEAFFGQGTRLTVV.

The genes are TRBV28 and TRBJ2-7; 12 bases agree with TRBD1. Per the germline V gene, CDR1 is MDHEN and CDR2 is SYDVKM. Trimming cost V 5 bases and J 8 bases; bases outside gene matches: 7. The length of the CDR3 is 14 residues. The CDR3, as DNA: TGTGCCAGCAGTCTCCGGGACAGGGGGCTTCAGCAGTACTTC. Amino acids: CASSLRDRGLQQYF.

This sequence joins TRBV4-2 and TRBJ1-1; 7 nucleotides line up with TRBD1. This CDR3 has 13 amino acids. The V segment lost 2 bases and the J segment 10 bases; nucleotides outside the gene matches: 7. CDR1 and CDR2 (germline): LGHNA, YNFKEQ. The CDR3 bases are TGTGCCAGCAGCCAATTCACAGGGGAGAGAGCTTTCTTT. This codes for CASSQFTGERAFF.

The chain combines TRBV7-9 with TRBJ1-2; D ambiguous. Trimming shortened V by 3 bases and J by 4 bases, and 12 bases separated the two germline ends. The germline V gene has CDR1 SEHNR and CDR2 FQNEAQ (reference sequence). The CDR3 covers 14 residues. The DNA of the CDR3 is TGTGCCAGCAGCTTCGACGGGATTACCTATGGCTACACCTTC. This gives the protein CASSFDGITYGYTF.

V and J are TRBV6-5 and TRBJ1-2, with 10 nucleotides matching TRBD1. With V trimmed by 6 bases and J by 8 bases, 9 bases remained unmatched. Germline V gene lookup returns CDR1 MNHEY and CDR2 SVGAGI. CDR3 size: 14 residues. CDR3 bases: TGTGCCAGCAGCACTTCCGGGACAGGGGACGGCTACACCTTC. Its protein product is CASSTSGTGDGYTF.

The rearrangement joins TRBV15 to TRBJ2-5; 9 positions match TRBD2. Germline V lookup: CDR1 LNHNV, CDR2 YYDKDF (reference sequence). Losses at the gene ends were 7 bases for V and 2 bases for J; bases not matched to a gene: 5. The CDR3 is 14 residues long. The CDR3 is CATKGSGGQETQYF. CDR3 DNA sequence: TGTGCCACCAAGGGTAGCGGGGGACAAGAGACCCAGTACTTC.

The V call is TRBV19, the J call TRBJ2-3, with TRBD2 as a possible D gene (5 bases). Germline CDR1 reads LNHDA; CDR2 reads SQIVND (reference sequence). The V gene lost 3 bases and the J gene lost 5 bases, with 9 bases spanning the gap. The CDR3 length is 13 residues. The CDR3 spells CASSIATRDTQYF. CDR3 coding DNA: TGTGCCAGTAGTATTGCTACTAGAGATACGCAGTATTTT.

V and J are TRBV29-1 and TRBJ2-3; 9 bases fit TRBD1. This CDR3 is 12 amino acids long. The germline CDR1 and CDR2 sequences are SQVTM and ANQGSEA. V lost 7 bases, J lost 5 bases, and 4 bases stayed unmatched. CDR3 coding DNA: TGCAGCGCTACAGGGGGCGTAGATACGCAGTATTTT. Translation: CSATGGVDTQYF.